Following are 25 T cell receptor beta chains from one sample sequenced in a study of molecular identifiers for immune sequencing clone quantification (dated by TCRdb to the late 2010s). Library prep was done by PCR. The sample was run on a NextSeq 500. TCRdb trimmed public reads at Q25 via fastp, called clones via MiXCR and kept in-frame beta chains. When rows share a CDR3 protein, they turn into one entry using the most common DNA and genes. In all, the sample holds around 460,000 distinct CDR3 sequences, and roughly 24% of those were seen once. Around 0.8% of the sample lies in the top ten. Sequencing input: naive CD8+ T cells from blood, with Jurkat cell RNA spiked in. What this sample's cell subset or site label stands for: FACS-sorted CD8+CD4-CCR7+CD45RA+ naive T cells. All receptors come from a human donor in good health. Some libraries in this study had Jurkat cell RNA spiked in.

This chain links TRBV7-9 with TRBJ1-1; D is unclear. Trimming removed 5 bases from V and 0 bases from J, with 10 bases in between. The CDR3 contains 14 residues. Germline CDR1 SEHNR, CDR2 FQNEAQ (reference sequence). DNA for the CDR3: TGTGCCAGCAGCCAATCAGGTCTGAACACTGAAGCTTTCTTT. As protein: CASSQSGLNTEAFF.

The chain joins TRBV4-3 to TRBJ2-7; the D gene is possibly TRBD1 (6 bases). V was clipped by 0 bases and J by 0 bases, with 21 bases between them. Germline CDR1 LGHNA, CDR2 YSLEER. The CDR3 sequence is 19 residues long. The CDR3 reads CASSQEVWDTHGYSYEQYF. For the CDR3, the DNA is TGCGCCAGCAGCCAAGAGGTTTGGGACACCCATGGTTACTCCTACGAGCAGTACTTC.

There are a few counts of this clonotype. J is TRBJ2-3 and V is TRBV2; perhaps TRBD2 as D (5 bases). The CDR3 has 15 residues. From germline, CDR1 is SNHLY and CDR2 FYNNEI. Trimming cost V 6 bases and J 4 bases, with 17 bases left between them. CDR3 DNA sequence: TGTGCCAGCAGGTCGGACTCCGGAGGCCCAGATACGCAGTATTTT. This encodes CASRSDSGGPDTQYF.

The rearrangement uses TRBV15 and TRBJ1-5; D is perhaps TRBD1 (5 bases). Germline V lookup: CDR1 LNHNV, CDR2 YYDKDF (reference sequence). Trimming took off 6 bases at V and 6 bases at J, with 15 bases between the two ends. The CDR3 has 14 amino acids. The CDR3 DNA reads as TGTGCCACCAGTTTAGGCAAGGGGATTCAGCCCCAGCATTTT. This codes for CATSLGKGIQPQHF. The whole variable domain, filled in from reference TRBV15 and TRBJ1-5, reads DAMVIQNPRYQVTQFGKPVTLSCSQTLNHNVMYWYQQKSSQAPKLLFHYYDKDFNNEADTPDNFQSRRPNTSFCFLDIRSPGLGDTAMYLCATSLGKGIQPQHFGDGTRLSIL.

The V and J genes are TRBV7-9 and TRBJ2-3; unclear D gene. The CDR3 spans 12 residues. Looked up from germline, CDR1 is SEHNR and CDR2 is FQNEAQ (reference sequence). With 5 bases removed from V and 7 bases from J, the gap between germline ends came to 10 bases. This CDR3 is CASSTSWNTQYF. CDR3 bases: TGTGCCAGCAGCACTTCGTGGAATACGCAGTATTTT.

The chain employs TRBV7-6 and TRBJ2-7; D gene uncertain. Trimming cost V 4 bases and J 0 bases, with 10 bases left between them. Germline values: CDR1 SGHVS, CDR2 FNYEAQ. This CDR3 is 14 amino acids long. CDR3 sequence: CASSSRIDSYEQYF. Written as DNA, the CDR3 is TGTGCCAGCAGCTCCAGGATAGACTCCTACGAGCAGTACTTC.

The chain joins TRBV20-1 to TRBJ1-2, with D maybe TRBD1 (5 bases). Germline assignment: CDR1 DFQATT and CDR2 SNEGSKA (reference sequence). The length of the CDR3 is 13 residues. V gave up 6 bases and J gave up 4 bases, with 15 bases separating them. The CDR3 DNA reads TGCAGTGCCGATTCCGGAGGGGTCTATGGCTACACCTTC. Its translation is CSADSGGVYGYTF.

This clonotype has just a few counts. V usage is TRBV11-1 and J usage is TRBJ2-2; TRBD1 is a possible D gene (6 bases). The CDR3 consists of 18 residues. The germline V gene has CDR1 SGHAT and CDR2 FQDESV (reference sequence). V was clipped by 1 base and J by 2 bases, with 17 bases between them. Here the CDR3 reads CASSLEDRWTANTGELFF. The DNA for the CDR3 is TGTGCCAGCAGCTTAGAAGACCGGTGGACAGCTAACACCGGGGAGCTGTTTTTT.

The rearrangement uses TRBV27 and TRBJ1-3; D gene uncertain. Germline V gives CDR1 MNHEY, CDR2 SMNVEV (reference sequence). V was cut by 5 bases and J by 6 bases, with 20 bases left in between. The CDR3 is made up of 16 amino acids. This CDR3 is CASSPRWAAFPNTIYF. DNA for the CDR3: TGTGCCAGCAGTCCCCGTTGGGCCGCATTCCCAAACACCATATATTTT.

This clonotype was seen a handful of times. The rearrangement joins TRBV20-1 to TRBJ2-2; D is unresolved. V was pared by 6 bases and J by 3 bases, with 5 bases between. The germline V gene has CDR1 DFQATT and CDR2 SNEGSKA (reference sequence). The CDR3 runs to 11 residues. The CDR3 loop reads CSAPDTGELFF. CDR3 sequence (DNA): TGCAGTGCCCCCGACACCGGGGAGCTGTTTTTT.

With respect to this clonotype: The junction shows a germline mismatch at one end, possibly a read error. The chain combines TRBV20-1 with TRBJ2-7; perhaps TRBD2 as D (7 bases). From germline, CDR1 is DFQATT and CDR2 SNEGSKA (reference sequence). This CDR3 spans 16 amino acids. The DNA for the CDR3 is TGCAGTGCTCGAGAGCTGGGGGGGGGGCCCCTCTGGGTGCAGTACTTC. The encoded protein is CSARELGGGPLWVQYF.

At least ten counts were recorded for this clonotype. The chain is built from TRBV6-6 and TRBJ2-1, with D tentatively TRBD1 (5 bases). The CDR3 totals 13 residues. V lost 8 bases to trimming and J lost 7 bases, with 15 bases between them. CDR1 MNHNY and CDR2 SVGAGI come from the germline V gene (reference sequence). Written as DNA, the CDR3 is TGTGCCAGCCTTACGAAGGGGTTTAATGAGCAGTTCTTC. Amino acids: CASLTKGFNEQFF.

The V gene is TRBV7-9, the J gene TRBJ1-6; 10 nucleotides agree with TRBD1. This CDR3 is built from 14 residues. Germline V gene data show CDR1 as SEHNR and CDR2 as FQNEAQ (reference sequence). Trimming at V came to 3 bases and at J to 11 bases, leaving 4 bases not matched to a gene. For the CDR3, the DNA is TGTGCCAGCAGCTTGGGACAGGGGATAACACCCCTCCACTTT. It translates to CASSLGQGITPLHF. Looking up the rest from reference TRBV7-9 and TRBJ1-6 gives the full variable domain: DTGVSQNPRHKITKRGQNVTFRCDPISEHNRLYWYRQTLGQGPEFLTYFQNEAQLEKSRLLSDRFSAERPKGSFSTLEIQRTEQGDSAMYLCASSLGQGITPLHFGNGTRLTVT.

The chain recombines TRBV7-2 with TRBJ2-1; no definite D call. V lost 5 bases and J 7 bases, leaving 15 bases between the germline ends. Germline V gene lookup returns CDR1 SGHTA and CDR2 FQGNSA. The CDR3 spans 14 residues. In DNA form, the CDR3 reads TGTGCCAGCAGCACGCAGACTGGACCGAATGAGCAGTTCTTC. It yields the protein CASSTQTGPNEQFF.

This clonotype was recorded many times. The rearrangement links TRBV11-2 to TRBJ2-5, with a tentative D call TRBD1 (6 bases). This CDR3 contains 14 residues. V dropped 7 bases and J dropped 1 base, with 13 bases sitting between them. Germline lookup yields CDR1 SGHAT and CDR2 FQNNGV. This CDR3 is CASTMPDSQETQYF. CDR3 DNA: TGTGCCAGCACCATGCCGGACAGCCAAGAGACCCAGTACTTC.

This clonotype was observed a few times. The chain employs TRBV20-1 and TRBJ2-7; 9 nucleotides line up with TRBD1. CDR1 and CDR2 from the germline V gene are DFQATT and SNEGSKA (reference sequence). V lost 4 bases, J lost 0 bases, and 1 base stayed unmatched. This CDR3 has 13 residues. The CDR3 nucleotides read TGCAGTGCTAAGGGACAGGGCTCCTACGAGCAGTACTTC. This encodes CSAKGQGSYEQYF.

About this clonotype: This may arise from a read error, as a much more abundant clone is one base away. This chain links TRBV28 with TRBJ2-7; D uncertain. Germline lookup yields CDR1 MDHEN and CDR2 SYDVKM. This CDR3 contains 11 residues. The CDR3 region is CASSPRTEQCF. In nucleotides, the CDR3 is TGTGCCAGCAGTCCGCGGACCGAGCAGTGCTTC.

The chain employs TRBV13 and TRBJ2-1, with unresolved D. V lost 5 bases to trimming and J lost 5 bases, with 19 bases between them. This CDR3 is 16 amino acids long. From germline, CDR1 is PRHDT and CDR2 FYEKMQ (reference sequence). The CDR3 region is CASSVLWTEKDNEQFF. CDR3 bases: TGTGCCAGCAGCGTGCTCTGGACGGAGAAAGACAATGAGCAGTTCTTC.

The chain couples TRBV13 to TRBJ1-1; D is unclear. The V gene's germline CDR1 is PRHDT and CDR2 FYEKMQ (reference sequence). The CDR3 spans 12 residues. Deletions cut 11 bases from V and 4 bases from J, with 14 bases between. CDR3 nucleotide sequence: TGTGCCGGCCGAACATGGGGCACTGAAGCTTTCTTT. This sequence encodes CAGRTWGTEAFF.

The sample holds a few counts of this clonotype. This sequence joins TRBV20-1 and TRBJ2-7, with 10 bases fitting TRBD2. CDR3 length: 13 amino acids. V lost 0 bases and J lost 6; bases outside the gene matches: 2. Germline loops: CDR1 DFQATT, CDR2 SNEGSKA (reference sequence). CDR3 in DNA: TGCAGTGCTAGAGAGCTAGCGGGAGCCGAGCAGTACTTC. Protein sequence: CSARELAGAEQYF.

About this clonotype: One end of the junction fails to match germline, which may point to a read error. The V call is TRBV7-2, the J call TRBJ2-3; TRBD2 matches 7 bases. The CDR3 is made up of 16 amino acids. CDR1 is SGHTA, CDR2 FQGNSA, per germline. CDR3 bases: TGTGCCAGCAGCTTAGCCCCGGGACTACCCCCCGCTACGCCGTATTTT. Translation: CASSLAPGLPPATPYF.

A few counts support this clonotype. One junction end does not reproduce the germline sequence, and a read error may be involved. V and J are TRBV5-3 and TRBJ2-2; the match to TRBD1 covers 8 bases. TRBV5-3 is an open reading frame whose function is uncertain. The CDR3 has 15 residues. The CDR3 reads CASSLIGRGPGELFF. In DNA, the CDR3 is TGTGCCAGCAGCTTGATCGGCAGGGGGCCCGGGGAGCTGTTTTTT.

The V and J genes are TRBV28 and TRBJ1-1; TRBD1 might be the D (6 bases). Trimming took 3 bases from V and 4 from J, leaving 21 bases between them. From germline, CDR1 is MDHEN and CDR2 SYDVKM. CDR3 length: 17 residues. CDR3 in amino acids: CASSFWITTGLSTEAFF. Here the CDR3 DNA reads TGTGCCAGCAGTTTCTGGATTACTACAGGGTTGAGCACTGAAGCTTTCTTT.

The genes are TRBV6-5 and TRBJ1-5, with D uncertain. The CDR3 has 15 amino acids. Trimming took off 0 bases at V and 2 bases at J, with 8 bases between the two ends. In germline, CDR1 is MNHEY, CDR2 SVGAGI. In DNA, the CDR3 is TGTGCCAGCAGTTACTCCCTCTCGGGCAATCAGCCCCAGCATTTT. Translated, it gives CASSYSLSGNQPQHF.

A note on this clonotype: A much bigger clone sits one base away, suggesting this may be a read error. The chain has TRBV30 and TRBJ2-2; D remains ambiguous. The germline V gene encodes CDR1 GTSNPN and CDR2 SVGIG (reference sequence). The CDR3 contains 14 residues. V gave up 0 bases and J gave up 6 bases, with 11 bases separating them. CDR3 sequence (DNA): TGTGCCTGGAGTGTACAGATAGACGCCGGGGAGCTGTTTTTT. Protein product: CAWSVQIDAGELFF.